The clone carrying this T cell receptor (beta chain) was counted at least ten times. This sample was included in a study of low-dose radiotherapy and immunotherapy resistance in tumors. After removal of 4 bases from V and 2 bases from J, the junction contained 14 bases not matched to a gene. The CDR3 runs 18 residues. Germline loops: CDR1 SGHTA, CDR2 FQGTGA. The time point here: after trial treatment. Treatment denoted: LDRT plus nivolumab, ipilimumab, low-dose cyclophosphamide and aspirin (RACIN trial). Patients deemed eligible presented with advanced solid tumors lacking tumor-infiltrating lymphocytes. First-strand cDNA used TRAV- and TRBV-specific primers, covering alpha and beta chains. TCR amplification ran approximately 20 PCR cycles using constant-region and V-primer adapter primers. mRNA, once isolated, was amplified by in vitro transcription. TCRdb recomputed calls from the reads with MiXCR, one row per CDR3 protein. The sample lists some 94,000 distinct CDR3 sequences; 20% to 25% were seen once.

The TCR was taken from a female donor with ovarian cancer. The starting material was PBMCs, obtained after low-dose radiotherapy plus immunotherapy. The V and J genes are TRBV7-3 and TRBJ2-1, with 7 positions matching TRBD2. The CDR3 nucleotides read TGTGCCAGCAGCTCGATGGTGGGGGGGAGTAGCACCTACAATGAGCAGTTCTTC. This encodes CASSSMVGGSSTYNEQFF.